This T cell receptor beta chain was retrieved from a study of cytomegalovirus exposure and HLA in healthy donors. Researchers ran the PCR with 60 Vbeta and 13 Jbeta primers. The data were produced by immunoSEQ multiplex PCR, yet TCRdb's version contains in-frame clones alone and is incomplete. Seen here are 130,000 or so clones, 8.5% to 9% observed once, and the top ten hold 5% to 6.5%. This clone was seen at least ten times. The ends were cut back, 9 bases at V and 0 bases at J, with 16 bases in the middle. CDR1 is MNHNY and CDR2 is SVGAGI in the germline V gene (reference sequence). The length of the CDR3 is 15 residues.

The source material was PBMCs. The chain is built from TRBV6-6 and TRBJ2-3; D may be TRBD2 (5 bases). This receptor was identified in a woman aged 40-49 years in good health and CMV-seropositive. CDR3 sequence reads: CASVAREPSTDTQYF. Written as DNA, the CDR3 is TGTGCCAGTGTGGCGAGGGAGCCTAGCACAGATACGCAGTATTTT.